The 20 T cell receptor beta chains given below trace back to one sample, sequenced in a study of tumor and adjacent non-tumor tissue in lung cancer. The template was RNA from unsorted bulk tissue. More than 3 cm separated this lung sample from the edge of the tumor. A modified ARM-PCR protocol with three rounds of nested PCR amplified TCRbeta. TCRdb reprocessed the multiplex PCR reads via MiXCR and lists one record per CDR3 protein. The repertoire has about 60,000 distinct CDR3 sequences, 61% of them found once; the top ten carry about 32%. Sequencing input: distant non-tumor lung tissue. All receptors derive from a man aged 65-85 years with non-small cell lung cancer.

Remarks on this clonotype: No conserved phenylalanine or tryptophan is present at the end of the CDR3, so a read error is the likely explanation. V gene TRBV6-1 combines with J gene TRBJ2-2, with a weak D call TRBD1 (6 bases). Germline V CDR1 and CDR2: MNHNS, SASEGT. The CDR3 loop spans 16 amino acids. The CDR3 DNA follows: TGTACCAGCAGTGATTCACAGGGTTCGGACGCCGGGGAGCTGTTTCTT. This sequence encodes CTSSDSQGSDAGELFL.

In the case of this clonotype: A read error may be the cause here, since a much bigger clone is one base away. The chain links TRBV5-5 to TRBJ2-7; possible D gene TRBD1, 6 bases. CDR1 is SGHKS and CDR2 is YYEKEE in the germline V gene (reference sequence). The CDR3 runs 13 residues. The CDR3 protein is CSSSNNGQYEQYF. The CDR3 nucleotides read TGTTCCAGCAGCAACAACGGACAGTACGAGCAGTACTTC.

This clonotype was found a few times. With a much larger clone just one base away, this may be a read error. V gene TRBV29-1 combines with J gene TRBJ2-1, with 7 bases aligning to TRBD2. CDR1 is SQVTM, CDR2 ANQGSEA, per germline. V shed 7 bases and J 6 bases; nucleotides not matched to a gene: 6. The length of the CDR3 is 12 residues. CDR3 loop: CSAGLVGNEQFF. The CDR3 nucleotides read TGCAGCGCCGGACTAGTGGGCAATGAGCAGTTCTTC.

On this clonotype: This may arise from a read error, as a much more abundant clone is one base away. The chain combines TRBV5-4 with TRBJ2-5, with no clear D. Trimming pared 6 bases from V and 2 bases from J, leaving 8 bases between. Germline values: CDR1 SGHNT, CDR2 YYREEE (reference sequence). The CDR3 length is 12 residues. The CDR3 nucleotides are TGTGCCAGCAACTTTGGGCAAGAGACCCAGTACTTC. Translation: CASNFGQETQYF.

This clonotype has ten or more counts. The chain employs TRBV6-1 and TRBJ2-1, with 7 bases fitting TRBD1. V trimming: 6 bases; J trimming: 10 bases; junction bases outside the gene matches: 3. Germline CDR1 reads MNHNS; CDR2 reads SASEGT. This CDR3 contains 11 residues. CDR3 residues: CASSDRDEQFF. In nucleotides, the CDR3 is TGTGCCAGCAGCGACAGGGACGAGCAGTTCTTC.

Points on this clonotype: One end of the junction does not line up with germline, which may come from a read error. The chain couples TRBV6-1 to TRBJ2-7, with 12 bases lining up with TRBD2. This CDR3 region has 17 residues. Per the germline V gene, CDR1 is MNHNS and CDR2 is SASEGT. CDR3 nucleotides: TGTGCCAACAGTGAAAGGGTTACTAGCGGGGGGTTGTTAGAGCAGCACTTC. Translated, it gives CANSERVTSGGLLEQHF.

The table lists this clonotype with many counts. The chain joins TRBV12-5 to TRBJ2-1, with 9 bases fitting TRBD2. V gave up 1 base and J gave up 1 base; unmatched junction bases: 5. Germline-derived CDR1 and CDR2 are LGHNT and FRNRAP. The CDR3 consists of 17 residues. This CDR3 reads CASGLEKSGRSYNEQFF. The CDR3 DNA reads TGTGCTAGTGGTTTGGAGAAGAGCGGGAGGTCCTACAATGAGCAGTTCTTC.

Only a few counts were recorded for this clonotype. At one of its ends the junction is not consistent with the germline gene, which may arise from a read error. The CDR3 region has the DNA TGTGCCAGCAGCACGCAGGGTCTAGAGATCCAGTACTTC. This translates into CASSTQGLEIQYF. The chain is built from TRBV5-8 and TRBJ2-5, with D possibly being TRBD1 (5 bases). Germline CDR1 and CDR2: SGHTS and YDEGEE. This CDR3 has 13 residues.

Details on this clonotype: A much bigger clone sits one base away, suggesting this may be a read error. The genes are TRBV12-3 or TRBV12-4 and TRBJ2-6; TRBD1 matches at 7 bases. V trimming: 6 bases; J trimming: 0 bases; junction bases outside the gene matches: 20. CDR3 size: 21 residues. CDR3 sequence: CASSTTDKWRTGLSGANVLTF. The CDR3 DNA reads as TGTGCCAGCAGCACCACAGACAAGTGGAGGACAGGCCTCTCTGGGGCCAACGTCCTGACTTTC.

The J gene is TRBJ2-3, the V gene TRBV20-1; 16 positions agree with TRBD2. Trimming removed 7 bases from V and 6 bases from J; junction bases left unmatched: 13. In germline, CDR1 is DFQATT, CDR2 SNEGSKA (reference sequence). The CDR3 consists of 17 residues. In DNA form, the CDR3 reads TGCAGTGTTACACCTGGGACTAGCGGGGGGGCGAGGGATACGCAGTATTTT. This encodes CSVTPGTSGGARDTQYF.

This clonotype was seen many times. Here the CDR3 reads CASSLVGSSPTQYF. CDR3 nucleotide sequence: TGTGCCAGCAGTTTAGTTGGGAGCTCCCCTACGCAGTATTTT. The chain has TRBV28 and TRBJ2-3, with TRBD2 as a possible D gene (5 bases). Trimming took off 2 bases at V and 8 bases at J, with 14 bases between the two ends. The CDR3 is 14 residues long. CDR1 and CDR2 (germline): MDHEN, SYDVKM.

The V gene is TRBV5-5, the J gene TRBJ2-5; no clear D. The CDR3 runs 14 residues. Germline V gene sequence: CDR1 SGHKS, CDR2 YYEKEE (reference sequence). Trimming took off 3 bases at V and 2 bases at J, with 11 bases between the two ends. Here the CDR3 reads CASSSRLDQETQYF. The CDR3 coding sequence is TGTGCCAGCAGCTCGAGACTCGATCAAGAGACCCAGTACTTC. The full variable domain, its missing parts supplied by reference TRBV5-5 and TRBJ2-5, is DAGVTQSPTHLIKTRGQQVTLRCSPISGHKSVSWYQQVLGQGPQFIFQYYEKEERGRGNFPDRFSARQFPNYSSELNVNALLLGDSALYLCASSSRLDQETQYFGPGTRLLVL.

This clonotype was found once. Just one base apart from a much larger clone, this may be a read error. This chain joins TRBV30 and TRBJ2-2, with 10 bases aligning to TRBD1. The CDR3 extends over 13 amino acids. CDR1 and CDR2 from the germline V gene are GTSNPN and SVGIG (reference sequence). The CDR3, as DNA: TGTGCCTGGGGGACAGGGGACACCGGGGGGCTGTTTTTT. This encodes CAWGTGDTGGLFF.

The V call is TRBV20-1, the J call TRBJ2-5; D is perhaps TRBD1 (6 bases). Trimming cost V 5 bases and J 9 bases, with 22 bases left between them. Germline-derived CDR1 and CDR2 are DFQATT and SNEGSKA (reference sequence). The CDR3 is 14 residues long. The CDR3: CSAQPGHPSASQYF. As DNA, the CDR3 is TGCAGTGCTCAACCGGGACACCCGTCGGCGTCCCAGTACTTC.

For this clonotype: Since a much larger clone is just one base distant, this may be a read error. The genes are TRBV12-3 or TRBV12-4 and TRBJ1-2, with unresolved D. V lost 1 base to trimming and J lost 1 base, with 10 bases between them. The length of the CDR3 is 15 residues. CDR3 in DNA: TGTGCCAGCAGTTTAGTGACATGGGTTAACTATGGCTACACCTTC. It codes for CASSLVTWVNYGYTF.

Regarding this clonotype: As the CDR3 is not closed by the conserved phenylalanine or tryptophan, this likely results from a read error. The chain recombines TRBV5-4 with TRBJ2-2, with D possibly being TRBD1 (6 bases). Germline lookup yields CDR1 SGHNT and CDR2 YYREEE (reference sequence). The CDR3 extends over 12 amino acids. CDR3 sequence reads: CTSRGIAGELFY. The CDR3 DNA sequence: TGTACCAGCAGGGGCATCGCCGGGGAGCTGTTTTAT.

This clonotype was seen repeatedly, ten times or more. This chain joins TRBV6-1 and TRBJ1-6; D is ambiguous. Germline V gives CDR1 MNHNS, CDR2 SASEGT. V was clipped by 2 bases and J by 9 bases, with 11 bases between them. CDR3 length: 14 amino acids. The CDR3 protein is CASSELGKGSPLHF. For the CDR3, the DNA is TGTGCCAGCAGTGAACTGGGGAAAGGTTCACCCCTCCACTTT.

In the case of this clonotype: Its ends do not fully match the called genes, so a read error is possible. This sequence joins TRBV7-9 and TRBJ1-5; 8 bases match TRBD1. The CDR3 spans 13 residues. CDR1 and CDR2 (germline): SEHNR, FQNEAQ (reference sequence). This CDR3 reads CASATGAGRPQHF. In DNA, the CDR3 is TGTGCCAGCGCGACAGGGGCGGGTCGGCCCCAGCACTTT. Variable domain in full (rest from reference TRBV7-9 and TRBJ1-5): DTGVSQNPRHKITKRGQNVTFRCDPISEHNRLYWYRQTLGQGPEFLTYFQNEAQLEKSRLLSDRFSAERPKGSFSTLEIQRTEQGDSAMYLCASATGAGRPQHFGDGTRLSIL.

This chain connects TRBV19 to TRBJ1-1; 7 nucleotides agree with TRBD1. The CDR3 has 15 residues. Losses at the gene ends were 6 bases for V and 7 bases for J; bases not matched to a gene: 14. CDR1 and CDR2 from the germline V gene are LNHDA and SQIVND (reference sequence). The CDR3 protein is CASSRGGDRHGEAFF. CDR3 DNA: TGTGCCAGTAGCCGGGGGGGGGACAGACACGGTGAAGCTTTCTTT.

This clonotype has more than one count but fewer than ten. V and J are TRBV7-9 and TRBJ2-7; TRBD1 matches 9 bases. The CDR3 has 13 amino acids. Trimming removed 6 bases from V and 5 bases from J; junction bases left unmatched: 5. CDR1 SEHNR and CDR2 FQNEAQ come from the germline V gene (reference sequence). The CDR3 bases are TGTGCCAGCAGTCGGGACAGGGCCCACGAGCAGTACTTC. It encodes CASSRDRAHEQYF.